This T cell receptor beta chain was captured in a study of human T cells and chemical hapten exposure. Study background: On the upper back, patch tests were applied with 0.01% DPC and read at 6 days. Women made up most patients, who had alopecia areata, totalis or universalis.

Unique molecular identifiers were attached to individual cDNA molecules within the library. Using its own MiXCR run on the RACE reads, TCRdb lists one record per CDR3 protein. Of 85,000 to 130,000 distinct CDR3 sequences listed, around 10% are singletons. Noted time point: pre-sensitization, week 0. Regarding treatment: therapeutic diphenylcyclopropenone sensitization with weekly scalp DPC. The sample in question was whole blood, obtained in connection with sensitization to the hapten diphenylcyclopropenone (DPC). This TCR came from a woman aged 45-59 years with alopecia areata. Some clones in this sample may be carry-over from other donors' samples.

DNA of the CDR3: TGTGCCAGCAGTTTTAATGGCCTACTAATTAACGAATACGAGCAGTACTTC. Its protein is CASSFNGLLINEYEQYF. The chain carries TRBV27 and TRBJ2-7; D remains ambiguous. Trimming removed 3 bases at V and 4 bases at J, with 22 bases between. CDR3 size: 17 residues. Germline CDR1 is MNHEY and CDR2 is SMNVEV (reference sequence).